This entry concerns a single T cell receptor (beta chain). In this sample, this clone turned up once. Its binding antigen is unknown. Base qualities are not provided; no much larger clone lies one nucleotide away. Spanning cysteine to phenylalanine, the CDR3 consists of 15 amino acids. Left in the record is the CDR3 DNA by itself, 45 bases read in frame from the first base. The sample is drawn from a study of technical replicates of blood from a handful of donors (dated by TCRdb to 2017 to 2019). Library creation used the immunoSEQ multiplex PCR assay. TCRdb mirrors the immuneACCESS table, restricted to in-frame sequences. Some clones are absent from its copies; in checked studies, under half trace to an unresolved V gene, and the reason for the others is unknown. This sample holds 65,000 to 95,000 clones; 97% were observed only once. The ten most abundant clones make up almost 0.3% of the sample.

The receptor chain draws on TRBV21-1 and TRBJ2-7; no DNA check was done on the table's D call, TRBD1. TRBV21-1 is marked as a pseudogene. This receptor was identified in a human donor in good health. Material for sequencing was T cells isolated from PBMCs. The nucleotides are TGTGCCAGCTGCCTTCCGGACAGGCCTTTCTACGAGCAGTACTTC. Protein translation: CASCLPDRPFYEQYF.